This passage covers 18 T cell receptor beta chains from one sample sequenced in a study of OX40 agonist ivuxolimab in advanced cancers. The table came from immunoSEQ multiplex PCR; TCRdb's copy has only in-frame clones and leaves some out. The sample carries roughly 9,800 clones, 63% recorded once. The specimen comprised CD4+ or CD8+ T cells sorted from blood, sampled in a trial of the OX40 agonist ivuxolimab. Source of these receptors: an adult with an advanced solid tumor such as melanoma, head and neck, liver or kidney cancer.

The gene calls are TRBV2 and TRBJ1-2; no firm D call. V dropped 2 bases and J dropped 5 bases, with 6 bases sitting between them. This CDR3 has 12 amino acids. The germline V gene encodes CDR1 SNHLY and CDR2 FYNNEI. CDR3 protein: CASSESAYGYTF. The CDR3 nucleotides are TGTGCCAGCAGTGAAAGTGCTTATGGCTACACCTTC.

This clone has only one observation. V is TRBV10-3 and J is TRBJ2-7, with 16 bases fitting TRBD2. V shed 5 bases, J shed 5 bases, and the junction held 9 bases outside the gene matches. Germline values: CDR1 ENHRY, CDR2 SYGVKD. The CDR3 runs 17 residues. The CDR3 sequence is CAISYSGTSGRANEQYF. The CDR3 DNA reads TGTGCCATCAGTTATTCCGGGACTAGCGGGAGGGCAAACGAGCAGTACTTC.

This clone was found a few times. The CDR3 reads CASSLLLAGASYEQYF. For the CDR3, the DNA is TGTGCCAGCAGCTTGCTTCTAGCGGGAGCATCCTACGAGCAGTACTTC. The chain links TRBV7-2 to TRBJ2-7; 10 positions agree with TRBD2. V lost 3 bases and J lost 1; bases outside the gene matches: 6. CDR3 size: 16 residues. The germline V gene has CDR1 SGHTA and CDR2 FQGNSA.

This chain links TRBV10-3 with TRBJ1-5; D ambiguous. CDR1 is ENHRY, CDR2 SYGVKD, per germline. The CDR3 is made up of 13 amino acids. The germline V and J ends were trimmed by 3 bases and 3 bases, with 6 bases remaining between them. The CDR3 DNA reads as TGTGCCATCAGTGATCAGGACAATCAGCCCCAGCATTTT. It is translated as CAISDQDNQPQHF.

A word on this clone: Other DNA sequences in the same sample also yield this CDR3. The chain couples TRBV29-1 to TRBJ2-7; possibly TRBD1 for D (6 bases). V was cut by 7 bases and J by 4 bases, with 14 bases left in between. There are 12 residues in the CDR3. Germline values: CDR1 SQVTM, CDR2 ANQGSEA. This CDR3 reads CSAILQGYEQYF. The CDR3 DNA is TGCAGCGCAATCTTACAGGGTTACGAGCAGTACTTC.

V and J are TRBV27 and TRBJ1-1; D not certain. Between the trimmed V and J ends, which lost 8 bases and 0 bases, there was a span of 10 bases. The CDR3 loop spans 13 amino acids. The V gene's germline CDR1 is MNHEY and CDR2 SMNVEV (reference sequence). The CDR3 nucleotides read TGTGCCAGCGCCTCAGGACTGAACACTGAAGCTTTCTTT. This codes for CASASGLNTEAFF.

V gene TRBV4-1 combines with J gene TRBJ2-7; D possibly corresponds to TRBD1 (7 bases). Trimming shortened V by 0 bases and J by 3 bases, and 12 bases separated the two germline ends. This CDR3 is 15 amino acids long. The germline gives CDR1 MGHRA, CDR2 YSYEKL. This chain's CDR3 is CASSQEGGTDYEQYF. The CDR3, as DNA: TGCGCCAGCAGCCAAGAAGGGGGGACAGACTACGAGCAGTACTTC.

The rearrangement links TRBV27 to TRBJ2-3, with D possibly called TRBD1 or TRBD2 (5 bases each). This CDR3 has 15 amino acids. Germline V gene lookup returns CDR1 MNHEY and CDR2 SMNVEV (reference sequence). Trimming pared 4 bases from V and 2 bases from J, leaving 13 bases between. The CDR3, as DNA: TGTGCCAGCAGTTCACTAGGGGCTTTCACAGATACGCAGTATTTT. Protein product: CASSSLGAFTDTQYF.

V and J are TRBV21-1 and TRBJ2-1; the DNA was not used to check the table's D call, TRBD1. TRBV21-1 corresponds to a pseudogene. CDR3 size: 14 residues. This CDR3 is CANYRDRLNNEQFF. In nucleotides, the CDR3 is TGTGCCAACTACCGGGACAGACTAAACAATGAGCAGTTCTTC.

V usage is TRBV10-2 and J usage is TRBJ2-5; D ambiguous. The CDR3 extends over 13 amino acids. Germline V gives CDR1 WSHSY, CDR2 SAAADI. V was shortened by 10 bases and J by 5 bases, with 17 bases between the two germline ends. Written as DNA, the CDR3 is TGCGCCACCCTTTCGGATAGCCGGGAGACCCAGTACTTC. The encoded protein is CATLSDSRETQYF.

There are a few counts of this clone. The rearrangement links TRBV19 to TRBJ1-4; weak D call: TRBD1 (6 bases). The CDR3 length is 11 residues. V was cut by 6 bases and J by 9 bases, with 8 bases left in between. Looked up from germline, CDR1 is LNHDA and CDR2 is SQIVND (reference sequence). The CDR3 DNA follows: TGTGCCAGTAGAACAGGGAAAAAACTGTTTTTT. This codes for CASRTGKKLFF.

The CDR3 reads CASSTPLDLSSYNEQFF. CDR3 nucleotide sequence: TGTGCCAGCAGCACCCCCCTCGACTTGAGCTCCTACAATGAGCAGTTCTTC. The chain carries TRBV9 and TRBJ2-1; D unclear. Between the trimmed V and J ends, which lost 4 bases and 0 bases, there was a span of 17 bases. The CDR3 has 17 residues. Germline V gene lookup returns CDR1 SGDLS and CDR2 YYNGEE.

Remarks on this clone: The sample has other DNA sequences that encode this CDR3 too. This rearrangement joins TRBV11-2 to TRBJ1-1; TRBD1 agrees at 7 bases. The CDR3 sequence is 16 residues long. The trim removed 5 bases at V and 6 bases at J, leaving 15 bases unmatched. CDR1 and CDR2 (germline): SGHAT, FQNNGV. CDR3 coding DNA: TGTGCCAGCAGCCCCCTTAGGGGGCGTTCACGCCCTGAAGCTTTCTTT. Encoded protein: CASSPLRGRSRPEAFF.

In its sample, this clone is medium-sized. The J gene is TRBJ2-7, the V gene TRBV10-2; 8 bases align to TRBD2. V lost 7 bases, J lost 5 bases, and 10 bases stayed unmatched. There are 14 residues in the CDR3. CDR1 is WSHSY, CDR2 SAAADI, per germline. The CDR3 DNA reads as TGCGCCAGCAAGCCCCGACTAGCGCCGGACGAGCAGTACTTC. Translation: CASKPRLAPDEQYF.

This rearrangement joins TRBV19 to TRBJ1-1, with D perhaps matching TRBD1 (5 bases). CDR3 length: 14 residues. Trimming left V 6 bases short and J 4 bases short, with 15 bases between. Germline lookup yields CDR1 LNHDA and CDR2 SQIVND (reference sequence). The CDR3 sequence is CASRIGGLGTEAFF. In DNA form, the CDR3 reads TGTGCCAGTAGAATCGGGGGTCTGGGCACTGAAGCTTTCTTT.

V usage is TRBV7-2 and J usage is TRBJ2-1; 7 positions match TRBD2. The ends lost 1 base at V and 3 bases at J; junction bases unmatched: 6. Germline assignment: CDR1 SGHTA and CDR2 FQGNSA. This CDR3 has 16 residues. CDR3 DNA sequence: TGTGCCAGCAGCTTAGGATGGTCTAGCGGCTACAATGAGCAGTTCTTC. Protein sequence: CASSLGWSSGYNEQFF.

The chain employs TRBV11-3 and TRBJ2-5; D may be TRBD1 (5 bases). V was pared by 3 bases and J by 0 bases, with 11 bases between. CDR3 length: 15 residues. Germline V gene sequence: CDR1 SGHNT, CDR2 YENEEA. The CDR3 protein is CASSLWGANQETQYF. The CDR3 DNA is TGTGCCAGCAGCTTGTGGGGCGCCAACCAAGAGACCCAGTACTTC.

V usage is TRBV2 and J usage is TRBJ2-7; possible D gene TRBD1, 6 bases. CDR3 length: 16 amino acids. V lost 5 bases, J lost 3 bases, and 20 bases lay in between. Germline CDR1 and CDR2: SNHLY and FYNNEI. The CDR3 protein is CASSPSLWDKSYEQYF. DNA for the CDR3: TGTGCCAGCAGTCCCTCTCTGTGGGACAAGAGCTACGAGCAGTACTTC.